This TCR beta chain was found in a study of blood T cells in healthy people across ages. General study points: Diversity was higher, and naive CD4+ cells more numerous, in long-lived donors than in aged donors. The lack of PBMC sorting stopped any conclusive naive versus antigen-experienced comparison. TCR beta diversity per million T cells fell roughly linearly with age.

The V and J ends lost 5 bases and 2 bases respectively, with 15 bases between them. Germline V gene data show CDR1 as MNHEY and CDR2 as SMNVEV (reference sequence). The CDR3 extends over 15 amino acids. Sample-barcoded 5' priming and a J-beta primer mix drove a second PCR of about 6 to 12 cycles. In TCRdb, the 5' RACE reads were re-called with MiXCR into one record per CDR3 protein. The repertoire holds about 730,000 distinct CDR3 sequences, with roughly 45% as singletons. The table lists this clonotype with a few counts. The antigen is not known. This TCR was recovered from a woman aged 55-70 years in good health. The chain employs TRBV27 and TRBJ2-5, with D possibly TRBD2 on 6 matching bases. The specimen sequenced was blood. The chain's CDR3 is CASSRRGFSQETQYF. The CDR3 DNA reads as TGTGCCAGCAGTCGGAGGGGATTCTCTCAAGAGACCCAGTACTTC.